This TCR beta chain is from a study of CD8 T cells in ankylosing spondylitis. Study-level findings and limits: Past research had described some motif variants in reactive arthritis synovial fluid and blood. A TCR beta motif of eight or nine highly homologous variants seemed to mark ankylosing spondylitis blood.

TCRdb processed the 5' RACE reads anew with MiXCR; each CDR3 protein has one entry. The table records around 490,000 distinct CDR3 sequences, 5.3% of them present only once. This clonotype was recorded many times. The antigen is not known. Sequencing was performed on blood, either unsorted or a sorted T cell fraction (not recorded which). The sequence was obtained from a male donor with ankylosing spondylitis.

The CDR3, as DNA: TGTGCCAGCTCACCACCGAGCGACAATGAGCAGTTCTTC. This codes for CASSPPSDNEQFF. The V gene is TRBV18, the J gene TRBJ2-1; no clear D. CDR1 is KGHSH and CDR2 is LQKENI in the germline V gene. Trimming took 0 bases from V and 5 from J, leaving 5 bases between them. This CDR3 region has 13 residues.